The rows below give T cell receptor beta chains drawn from one sample of a study of cytomegalovirus exposure and HLA in healthy donors. Generated by immunoSEQ multiplex PCR, the TCRdb table keeps only in-frame clones and is missing some. The sample consists of about 180,000 clones, around 70% of them appearing once. The sequencing input was PBMCs. The receptors originated from a male donor in good health and CMV-seronegative. CDR3s include the opening cysteine and the closing phenylalanine or tryptophan. The order of the fields is D gene, J gene, clone size, V gene, CDR3 DNA, CDR3 protein. D genes are given only for firm matches. Expanded clones get a size class; other rows say once, few or many, or leave the size out.

>TRBD1|TRBJ2-3|NA|TRBV7-9
TGTGCCAGTGGGGGACAGGGAACCACAGATACGCAGTATTTT
CASGGQGTTDTQYF
>NA|TRBJ1-5|NA|TRBV7-2
TGTGCCAGCAGCTTAGGGGCCGATCAGCCCCAGCATTTT
CASSLGADQPQHF
>TRBD1|TRBJ1-6|NA|TRBV10-3
TGTGCCATCAAGAACGGGACAGGGGCTTCACCCCTCCACTTT
CAIKNGTGASPLHF
>NA|TRBJ2-7|NA|TRBV2
TGTGCCAGCAGACTCACCTACGAGCAGTACTTC
CASRLTYEQYF
>NA|TRBJ2-7|NA|TRBV30
TGTGCCTGGAGTGTCTACAGGGCGGTCGAGCAGTACTTC
CAWSVYRAVEQYF
>NA|TRBJ2-1|NA|TRBV15
TGTGCCACCAGCAGAGATGGGGGCATCAATGAGCAGTTCTTC
CATSRDGGINEQFF
>NA|TRBJ2-2|NA|TRBV4-1
TGCGCCAGCAGCCCCCCGGGGATGACCGGGGAGCTGTTTTTT
CASSPPGMTGELFF
>NA|TRBJ1-4|NA|TRBV12-5
TGTGCTAGTGGTGACCCGGGGAATGAAAAACTGTTTTTT
CASGDPGNEKLFF
>TRBD1|TRBJ1-2|NA|TRBV7-9
TGTGCCAGCAGCACCCTTTGGGACAGGTTTTCCCGTGGCTACACCTTC
CASSTLWDRFSRGYTF
>TRBD1|TRBJ1-2|NA|TRBV7-2
TGTGCCAGCAGCTCTGTTATGACAGGGAACTATGGCTACACCTTC
CASSSVMTGNYGYTF
>TRBD2|TRBJ2-1|NA|TRBV10-2
TGCGCCAGCAGGGGGGAGCGGGAGGGATACAATGAGCAGTTCTTC
CASRGEREGYNEQFF
>TRBD1|TRBJ1-1|NA|TRBV28
TGTGCCAGCAGCTCCATGACAGGGAATGTGAACACTGAAGCTTTCTTT
CASSSMTGNVNTEAFF
>NA|TRBJ2-1|NA|TRBV28
TGTGCCAGCTCGAAGCTAGACTACAATGAGCAGTTCTTC
CASSKLDYNEQFF
>NA|TRBJ2-3|NA|TRBV7-9
TGTGCCAGCAGCCCCGTTTGGGCGGGGACAGATACGCAGTATTTT
CASSPVWAGTDTQYF
>TRBD2|TRBJ2-1|few|TRBV9
TGTGCCAGCAGCGTTGAGGCTAGCGGTTACAATGAGCAGTTCTTC
CASSVEASGYNEQFF
>NA|TRBJ1-3|NA|TRBV7-8
TGTGCCAGCAGCTTAGTAGACACTCCTGGAAACACCATATATTTT
CASSLVDTPGNTIYF
>TRBD2|TRBJ2-1|NA|TRBV4-2
TGTGCCAGCAGCCCCATCGAGCGGGAGGTATTGAATGAGCAGTTCTTC
CASSPIEREVLNEQFF
>NA|TRBJ1-1|NA|TRBV25-1
TGTGCCAGCAGTTTCCGGGGTGGAACTGAAGCTTTCTTT
CASSFRGGTEAFF
>NA|TRBJ1-1|NA|TRBV6-5
TGTGCCAGCAGTCAAGGACTGCCCACTGAAGCTTTCTTT
CASSQGLPTEAFF
>TRBD1|TRBJ2-7|NA|TRBV5-4
TGTGCCAGCAGCACGGGACAGGGGAGAGGGACCTCCTACGAGCAGTACTTC
CASSTGQGRGTSYEQYF
>NA|TRBJ2-7|NA|TRBV28
TGTGCCAGCAGTTTCCGACTGCGGGGCCGGGGCGAGCAGTACTTC
CASSFRLRGRGEQYF
>NA|TRBJ2-1|NA|TRBV28
TGTGCCAGCAGTTTATACCCCCTTGGATCCGGAATCGGGAATGAGCAGTTCTTC
CASSLYPLGSGIGNEQFF
>NA|TRBJ1-3|NA|TRBV6-1
TGTGCCAGCAGGGGCGGGGGTTACTCTGGAAACACCATATATTTT
CASRGGGYSGNTIYF